This record covers a single TCR beta chain. Its antigen is currently unknown. The sample is drawn from a study of cytomegalovirus exposure and HLA in healthy donors. Notes on the study in general: Links to common viral pathogens appeared, in a later analysis, for several of the most significant clusters. Some public TCRs appeared in many individuals, while most sequences were rare.

The PCR employed 60 Vbeta primers together with 13 Jbeta primers. Sequencing used immunoSEQ multiplex PCR; TCRdb keeps in-frame clones, though not all of them. The sample totals about 72,000 clones. Material: PBMCs. This TCR was recovered from a woman aged 40 to 50 in good health and CMV-seropositive.

DNA of the CDR3: TGTGCCAGCAGTTTATCGGGTTGGGGGCTGGCTGAGCAGTTCTTC. Protein: CASSLSGWGLAEQFF. The chain carries TRBV27 and TRBJ2-1; D is perhaps TRBD1 (6 bases). The CDR3 spans 15 residues. V shed 0 bases and J shed 9 bases, with 15 bases lying between them. Per germline, CDR1 MNHEY and CDR2 SMNVEV (reference sequence).